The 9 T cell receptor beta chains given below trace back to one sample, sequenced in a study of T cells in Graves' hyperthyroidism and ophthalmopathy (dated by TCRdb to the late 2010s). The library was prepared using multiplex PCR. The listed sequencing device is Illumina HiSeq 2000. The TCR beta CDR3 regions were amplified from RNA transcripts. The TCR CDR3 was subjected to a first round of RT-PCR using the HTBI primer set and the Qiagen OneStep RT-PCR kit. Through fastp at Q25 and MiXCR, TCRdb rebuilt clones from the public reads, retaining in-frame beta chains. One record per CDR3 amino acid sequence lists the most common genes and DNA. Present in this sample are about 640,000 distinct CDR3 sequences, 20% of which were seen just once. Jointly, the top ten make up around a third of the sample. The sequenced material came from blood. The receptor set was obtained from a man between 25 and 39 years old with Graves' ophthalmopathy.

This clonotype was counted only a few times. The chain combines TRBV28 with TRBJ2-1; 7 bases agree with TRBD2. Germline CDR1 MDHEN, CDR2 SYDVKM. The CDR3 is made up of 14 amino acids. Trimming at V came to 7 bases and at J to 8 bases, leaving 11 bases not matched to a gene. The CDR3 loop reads CASKGGSVWDEQFF. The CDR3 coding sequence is TGTGCCAGCAAGGGCGGGAGTGTCTGGGATGAGCAGTTCTTC. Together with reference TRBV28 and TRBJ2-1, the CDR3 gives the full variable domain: DVKVTQSSRYLVKRTGEKVFLECVQDMDHENMFWYRQDPGLGLRLIYFSYDVKMKEKGDIPEGYSVSREKKERFSLILESASTNQTSMYLCASKGGSVWDEQFFGPGTRLTVL.

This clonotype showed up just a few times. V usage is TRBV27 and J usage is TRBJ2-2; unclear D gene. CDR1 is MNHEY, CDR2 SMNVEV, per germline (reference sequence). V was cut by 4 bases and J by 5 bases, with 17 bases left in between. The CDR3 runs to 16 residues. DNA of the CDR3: TGTGCCAGCAGTTCAACTCCACCCCTCCGAACCGGGGAGCTGTTTTTT. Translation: CASSSTPPLRTGELFF.

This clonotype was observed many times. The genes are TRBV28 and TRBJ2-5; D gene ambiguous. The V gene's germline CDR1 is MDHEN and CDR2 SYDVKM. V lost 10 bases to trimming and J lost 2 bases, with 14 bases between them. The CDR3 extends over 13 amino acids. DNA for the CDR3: TGTGCCACCACATTCGGACGGCAAGAGACCCAGTACTTC. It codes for CATTFGRQETQYF.

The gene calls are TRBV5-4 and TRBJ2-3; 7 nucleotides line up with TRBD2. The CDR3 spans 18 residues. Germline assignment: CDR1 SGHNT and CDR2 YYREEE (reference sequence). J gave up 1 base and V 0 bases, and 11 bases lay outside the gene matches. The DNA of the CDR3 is TGTGCCAGCAGCTTGGGCGGGGGAACCGGGAGGCGCACAGATACGCAGTATTTT. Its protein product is CASSLGGGTGRRTDTQYF.

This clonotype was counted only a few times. CDR3 bases: TGCGCCAGCAGGGGGGGGACAACCGCGCACTACGAGCAGTACTTC. Translated, it gives CASRGGTTAHYEQYF. The chain is built from TRBV5-1 and TRBJ2-7; D possibly corresponds to TRBD2 (7 bases). Trimming cost V 5 bases and J 3 bases, with 18 bases left between them. Germline V gives CDR1 SGHRS, CDR2 YFSETQ. The CDR3 runs 15 residues.

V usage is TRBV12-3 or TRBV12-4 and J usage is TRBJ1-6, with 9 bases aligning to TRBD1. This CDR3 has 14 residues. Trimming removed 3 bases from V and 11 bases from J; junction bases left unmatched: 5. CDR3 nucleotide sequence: TGTGCCAGCAGTTTCGGGACAGGGTTCCCACCCCTCCACTTT. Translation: CASSFGTGFPPLHF.

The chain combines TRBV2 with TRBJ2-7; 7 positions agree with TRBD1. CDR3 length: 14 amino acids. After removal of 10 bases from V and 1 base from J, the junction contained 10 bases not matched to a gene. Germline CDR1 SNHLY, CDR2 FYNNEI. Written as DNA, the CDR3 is TGTGCCACTCTCGCCGGGACAGCTTCCTACGAGCAGTACTTC. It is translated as CATLAGTASYEQYF.

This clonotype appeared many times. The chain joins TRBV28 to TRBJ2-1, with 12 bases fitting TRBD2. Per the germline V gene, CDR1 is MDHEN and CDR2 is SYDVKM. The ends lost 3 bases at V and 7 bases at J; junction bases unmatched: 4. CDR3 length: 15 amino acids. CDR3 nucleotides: TGTGCCAGCAGTTTGACTAGCGGGAGAGGGAATGAGCAGTTCTTC. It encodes CASSLTSGRGNEQFF.

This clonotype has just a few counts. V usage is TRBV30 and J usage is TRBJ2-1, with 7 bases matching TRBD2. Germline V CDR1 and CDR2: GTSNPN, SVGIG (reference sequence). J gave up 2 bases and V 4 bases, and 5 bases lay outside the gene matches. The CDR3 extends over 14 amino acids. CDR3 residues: CAWISGLTYNEQFF. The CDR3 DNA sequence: TGTGCCTGGATTAGCGGGTTAACCTACAATGAGCAGTTCTTC.